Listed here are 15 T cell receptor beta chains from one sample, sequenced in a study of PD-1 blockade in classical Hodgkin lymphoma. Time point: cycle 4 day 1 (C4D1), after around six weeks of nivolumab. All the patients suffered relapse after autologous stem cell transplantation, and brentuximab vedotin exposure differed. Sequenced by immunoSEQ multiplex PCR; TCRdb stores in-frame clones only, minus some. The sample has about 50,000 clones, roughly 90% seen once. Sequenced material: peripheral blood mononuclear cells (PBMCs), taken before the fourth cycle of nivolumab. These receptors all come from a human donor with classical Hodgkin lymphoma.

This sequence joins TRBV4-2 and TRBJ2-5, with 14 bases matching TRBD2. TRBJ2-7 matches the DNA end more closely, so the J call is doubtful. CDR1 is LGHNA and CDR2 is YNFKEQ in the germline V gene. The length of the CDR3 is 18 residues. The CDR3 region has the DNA TGTGCCAGCAGCCGAGGGACTAGCGGGAGTAGAGCCTCCTACGAGCAGTACTTC. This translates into CASSRGTSGSRASYEQYF.

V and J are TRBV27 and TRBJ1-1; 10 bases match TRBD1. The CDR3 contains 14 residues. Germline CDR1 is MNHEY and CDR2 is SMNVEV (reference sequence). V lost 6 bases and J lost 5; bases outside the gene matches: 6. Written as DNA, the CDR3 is TGTGCCAGCAGCCGACAGGGGGCCGGGACTGAAGCTTTCTTT. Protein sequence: CASSRQGAGTEAFF.

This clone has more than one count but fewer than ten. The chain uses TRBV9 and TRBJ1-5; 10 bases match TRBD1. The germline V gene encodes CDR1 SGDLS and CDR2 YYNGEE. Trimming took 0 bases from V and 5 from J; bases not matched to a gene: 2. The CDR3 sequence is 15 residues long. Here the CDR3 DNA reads TGTGCCAGCAGCGTAGGACAGGGGGCTTATCAGCCCCAGCATTTT. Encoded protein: CASSVGQGAYQPQHF.

As DNA, the CDR3 is TGTGCCACCCAAAACCCGATACAGCGGGAGGTAGGTGAGCAGTTCTTC. Its protein is CATQNPIQREVGEQFF. This rearrangement joins TRBV10-3 to TRBJ2-1; 9 bases map to TRBD2. The CDR3 spans 16 residues. The germline gives CDR1 ENHRY, CDR2 SYGVKD. Trimming removed 10 bases from V and 9 bases from J; junction bases left unmatched: 19.

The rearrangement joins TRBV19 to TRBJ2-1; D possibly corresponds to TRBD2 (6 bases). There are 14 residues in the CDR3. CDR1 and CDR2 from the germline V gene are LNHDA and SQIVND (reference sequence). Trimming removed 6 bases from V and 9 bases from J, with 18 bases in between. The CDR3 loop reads CASSWDSSWVEQFF. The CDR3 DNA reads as TGTGCCAGTAGCTGGGACTCCTCTTGGGTTGAGCAGTTCTTC.

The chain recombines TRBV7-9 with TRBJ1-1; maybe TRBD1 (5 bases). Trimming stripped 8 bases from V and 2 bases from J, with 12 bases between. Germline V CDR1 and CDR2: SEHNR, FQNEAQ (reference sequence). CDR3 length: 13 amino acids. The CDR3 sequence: CASQAWTNTEAFF. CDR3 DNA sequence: TGTGCCAGCCAGGCCTGGACAAACACTGAAGCTTTCTTT. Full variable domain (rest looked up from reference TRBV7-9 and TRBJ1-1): DTGVSQNPRHKITKRGQNVTFRCDPISEHNRLYWYRQTLGQGPEFLTYFQNEAQLEKSRLLSDRFSAERPKGSFSTLEIQRTEQGDSAMYLCASQAWTNTEAFFGQGTRLTVV.

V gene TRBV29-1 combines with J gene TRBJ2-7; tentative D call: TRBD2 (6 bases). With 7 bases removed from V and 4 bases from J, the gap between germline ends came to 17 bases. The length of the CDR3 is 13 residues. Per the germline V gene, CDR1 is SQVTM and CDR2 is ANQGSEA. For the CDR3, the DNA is TGCAGCGGCGGAAGGGAGGCGGAGTACGAGCAGTACTTC. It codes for CSGGREAEYEQYF.

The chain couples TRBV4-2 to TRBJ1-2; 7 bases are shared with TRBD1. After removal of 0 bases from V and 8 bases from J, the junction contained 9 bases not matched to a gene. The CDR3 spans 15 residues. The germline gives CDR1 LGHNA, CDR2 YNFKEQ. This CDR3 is CASSQETGVVWGYTF. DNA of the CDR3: TGTGCCAGCAGCCAAGAAACAGGGGTAGTCTGGGGCTACACCTTC.

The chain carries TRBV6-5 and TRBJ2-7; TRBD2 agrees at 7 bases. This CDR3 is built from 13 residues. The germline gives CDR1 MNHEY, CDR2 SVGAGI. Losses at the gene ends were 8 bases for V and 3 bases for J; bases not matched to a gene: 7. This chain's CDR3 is CASQAGTIYEQYF. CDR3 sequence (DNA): TGTGCCAGCCAGGCCGGGACTATCTACGAGCAGTACTTC.

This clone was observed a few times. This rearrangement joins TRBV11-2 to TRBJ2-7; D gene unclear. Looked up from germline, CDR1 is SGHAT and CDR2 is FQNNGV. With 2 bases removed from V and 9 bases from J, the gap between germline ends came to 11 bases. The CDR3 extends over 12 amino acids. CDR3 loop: CASSLSVQTQYF. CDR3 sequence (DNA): TGTGCCAGCAGCTTATCGGTTCAAACGCAGTACTTC.

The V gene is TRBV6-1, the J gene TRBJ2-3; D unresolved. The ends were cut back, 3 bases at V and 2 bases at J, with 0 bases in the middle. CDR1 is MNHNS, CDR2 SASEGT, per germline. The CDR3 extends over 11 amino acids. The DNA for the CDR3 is TGTGCCAGCAGTGACACAGATACGCAGTATTTT. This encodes CASSDTDTQYF.

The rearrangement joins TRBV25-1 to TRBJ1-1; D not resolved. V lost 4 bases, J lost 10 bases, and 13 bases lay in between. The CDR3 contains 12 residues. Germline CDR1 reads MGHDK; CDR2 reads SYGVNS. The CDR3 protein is CASSVESPGAFF. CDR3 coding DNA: TGTGCCAGCAGTGTCGAGTCGCCTGGAGCTTTCTTT. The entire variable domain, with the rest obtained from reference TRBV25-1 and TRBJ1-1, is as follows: EADIYQTPRYLVIGTGKKITLECSQTMGHDKMYWYQQDPGMELHLIHYSYGVNSTEKGDLSSESTVSRIRTEHFPLTLESARPSHTSQYLCASSVESPGAFFGQGTRLTVV.

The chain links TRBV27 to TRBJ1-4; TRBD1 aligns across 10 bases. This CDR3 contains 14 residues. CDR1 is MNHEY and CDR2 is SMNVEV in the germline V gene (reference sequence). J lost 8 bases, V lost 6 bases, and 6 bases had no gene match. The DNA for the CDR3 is TGTGCCAGCAGGGACAGGGGGAAGGGAGAAAAACTGTTTTTT. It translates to CASRDRGKGEKLFF. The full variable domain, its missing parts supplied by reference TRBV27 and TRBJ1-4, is EAQVTQNPRYLITVTGKKLTVTCSQNMNHEYMSWYRQDPGLGLRQIYYSMNVEVTDKGDVPEGYKVSRKEKRNFPLILESPSPNQTSLYFCASRDRGKGEKLFFGSGTQLSVL.

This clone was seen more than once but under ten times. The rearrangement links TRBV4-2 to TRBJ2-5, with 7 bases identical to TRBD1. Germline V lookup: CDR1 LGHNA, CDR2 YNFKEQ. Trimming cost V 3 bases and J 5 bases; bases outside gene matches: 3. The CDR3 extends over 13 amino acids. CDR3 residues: CASSQDRTETQYF. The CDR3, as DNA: TGTGCCAGCAGCCAGGACAGGACCGAGACCCAGTACTTC.

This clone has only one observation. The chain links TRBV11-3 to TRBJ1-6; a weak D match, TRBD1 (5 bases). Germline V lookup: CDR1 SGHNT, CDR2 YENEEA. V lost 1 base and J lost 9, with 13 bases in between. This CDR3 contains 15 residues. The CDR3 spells CASSLGGGNRSPLHF. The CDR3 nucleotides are TGTGCCAGCAGCTTAGGGGGGGGGAATCGTTCACCCCTCCACTTT.